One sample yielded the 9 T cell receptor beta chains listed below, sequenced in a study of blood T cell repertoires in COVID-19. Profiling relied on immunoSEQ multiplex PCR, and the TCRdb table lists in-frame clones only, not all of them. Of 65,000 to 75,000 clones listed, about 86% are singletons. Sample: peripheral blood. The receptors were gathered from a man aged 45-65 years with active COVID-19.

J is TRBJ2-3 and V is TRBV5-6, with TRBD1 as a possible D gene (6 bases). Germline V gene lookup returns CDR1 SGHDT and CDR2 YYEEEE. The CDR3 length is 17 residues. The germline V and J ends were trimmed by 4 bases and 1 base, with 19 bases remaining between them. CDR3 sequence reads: CASSNYRVSLGTDTQYF. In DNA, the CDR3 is TGTGCCAGCAGCAACTACAGGGTTTCCCTCGGCACAGATACGCAGTATTTT. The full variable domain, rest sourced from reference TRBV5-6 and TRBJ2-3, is DAGVTQSPTHLIKTRGQQVTLRCSPKSGHDTVSWYQQALGQGPQFIFQYYEEEERQRGNFPDRFSGHQFPNYSSELNVNALLLGDSALYLCASSNYRVSLGTDTQYFGPGTRLTVL.

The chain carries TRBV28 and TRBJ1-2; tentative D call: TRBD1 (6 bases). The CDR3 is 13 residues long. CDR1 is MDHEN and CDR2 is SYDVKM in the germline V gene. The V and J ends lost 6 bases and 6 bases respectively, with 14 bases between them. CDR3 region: CASSDRFLDGYTF. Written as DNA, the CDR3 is TGTGCCAGCAGCGACAGGTTCCTCGATGGCTACACCTTC.

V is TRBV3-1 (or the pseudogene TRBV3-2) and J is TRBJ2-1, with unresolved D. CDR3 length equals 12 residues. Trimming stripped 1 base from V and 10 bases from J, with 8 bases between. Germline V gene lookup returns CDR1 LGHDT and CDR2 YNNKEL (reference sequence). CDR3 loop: CASSQVRQEQFF. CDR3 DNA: TGTGCCAGCAGCCAAGTGAGGCAGGAGCAGTTCTTC.

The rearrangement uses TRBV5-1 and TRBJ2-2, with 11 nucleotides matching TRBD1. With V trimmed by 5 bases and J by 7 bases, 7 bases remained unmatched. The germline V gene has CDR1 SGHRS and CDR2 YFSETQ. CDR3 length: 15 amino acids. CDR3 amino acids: CASSPDRGLIGELFF. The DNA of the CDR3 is TGCGCCAGCAGTCCGGACAGGGGGCTGATCGGGGAGCTGTTTTTT.

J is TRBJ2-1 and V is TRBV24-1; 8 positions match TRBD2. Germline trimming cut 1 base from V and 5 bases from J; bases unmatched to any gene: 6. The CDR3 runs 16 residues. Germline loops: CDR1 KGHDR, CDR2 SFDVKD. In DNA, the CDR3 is TGTGCCACCAGTGATTTTAGCGGGGACCACAACAATGAGCAGTTCTTC. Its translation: CATSDFSGDHNNEQFF.

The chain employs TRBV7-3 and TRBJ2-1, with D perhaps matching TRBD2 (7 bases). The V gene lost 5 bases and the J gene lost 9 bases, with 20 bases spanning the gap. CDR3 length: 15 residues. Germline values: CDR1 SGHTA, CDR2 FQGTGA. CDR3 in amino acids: CASSAGGLRRGEQFF. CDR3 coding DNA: TGTGCCAGCAGCGCCGGGGGGCTCCGGAGAGGTGAGCAGTTCTTC.

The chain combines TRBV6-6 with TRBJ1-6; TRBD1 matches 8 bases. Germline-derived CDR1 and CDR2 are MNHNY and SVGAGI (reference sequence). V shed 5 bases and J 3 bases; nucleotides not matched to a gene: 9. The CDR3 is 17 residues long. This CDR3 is CASSHYSTGGYNSPLHF. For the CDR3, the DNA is TGTGCCAGCAGTCATTACTCTACAGGGGGCTATAATTCACCCCTCCACTTT.

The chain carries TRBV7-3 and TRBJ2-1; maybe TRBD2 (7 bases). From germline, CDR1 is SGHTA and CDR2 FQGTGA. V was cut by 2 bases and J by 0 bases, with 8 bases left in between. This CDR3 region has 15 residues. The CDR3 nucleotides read TGTGCCAGCAGCTTACGGGGGGCCTCCTACAATGAGCAGTTCTTC. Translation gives CASSLRGASYNEQFF. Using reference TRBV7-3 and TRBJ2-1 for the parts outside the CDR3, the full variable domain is GAGVSQTPSNKVTEKGKYVELRCDPISGHTALYWYRQSLGQGPEFLIYFQGTGAADDSGLPNDRFFAVRPEGSVSTLKIQRTERGDSAVYLCASSLRGASYNEQFFGPGTRLTVL.

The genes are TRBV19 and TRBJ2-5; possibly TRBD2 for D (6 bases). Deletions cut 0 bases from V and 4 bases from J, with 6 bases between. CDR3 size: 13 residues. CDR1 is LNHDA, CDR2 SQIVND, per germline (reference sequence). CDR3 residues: CASSIEEGETQYF. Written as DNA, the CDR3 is TGTGCCAGTAGTATAGAGGAGGGAGAGACCCAGTACTTC. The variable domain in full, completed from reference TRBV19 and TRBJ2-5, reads DGGITQSPKYLFRKEGQNVTLSCEQNLNHDAMYWYRQDPGQGLRLIYYSQIVNDFQKGDIAEGYSVSREKKESFPLTVTSAQKNPTAFYLCASSIEEGETQYFGPGTRLLVL.